The T cell receptor (beta chain) under discussion was sequenced for a study of molecular identifiers for immune sequencing clone quantification. Naive CD8 T cells were sorted, and the gate applied was CD8+CD4-CCR7+CD45RA+. Trimming shortened V by 2 bases and J by 3 bases, and 13 bases separated the two germline ends. CDR1 and CDR2 (germline): LNHDA, SQIVND (reference sequence). The CDR3 is 16 amino acids. Previously described methods and listed TCR primers were used for bulk TCR libraries. MiXCR was run by TCRdb on the PCR reads, yielding one entry per CDR3 protein. The sample shows under 650,000 distinct CDR3 sequences, 20% of them seen only once.

The genes are TRBV19 and TRBJ2-2; either TRBD1 or TRBD2 may supply D (5 bases each). The receptor comes from a human donor in good health. Some libraries in this study had Jurkat cell RNA spiked in. The sequenced sample consisted of naive CD8+ T cells from blood, with Jurkat cell RNA spiked in. The sample's subset: FACS-sorted CD8+CD4-CCR7+CD45RA+ naive T cells. CDR3 region: CASSIPGPRDTGELFF. Written as DNA, the CDR3 is TGTGCCAGTAGTATACCAGGGCCGAGGGACACCGGGGAGCTGTTTTTT.